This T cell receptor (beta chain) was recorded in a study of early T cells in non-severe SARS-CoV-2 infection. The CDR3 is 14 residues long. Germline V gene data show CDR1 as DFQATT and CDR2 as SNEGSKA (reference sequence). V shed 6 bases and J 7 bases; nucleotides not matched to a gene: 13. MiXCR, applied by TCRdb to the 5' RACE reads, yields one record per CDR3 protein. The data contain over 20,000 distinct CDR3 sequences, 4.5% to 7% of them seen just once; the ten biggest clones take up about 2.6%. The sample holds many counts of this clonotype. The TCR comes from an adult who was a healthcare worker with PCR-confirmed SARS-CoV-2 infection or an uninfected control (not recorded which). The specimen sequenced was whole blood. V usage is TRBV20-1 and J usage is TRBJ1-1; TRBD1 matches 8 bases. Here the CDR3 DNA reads TGCAGTGCGCCTAAGCGACAGGGGTTTTTTGAAGCTTTCTTT. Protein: CSAPKRQGFFEAFF.